This record concerns one T cell receptor beta chain sequence. As yet, its antigen is unknown. Other DNA sequences within the sample encode an identical CDR3. The data stem from a study of T cell clones after liver transplantation. Study-wide findings and caveats: Low donor cell numbers restricted donor-reactive repertoire measurement in a couple of subjects.

TCRdb keeps only in-frame clones here, not all; method: immunoSEQ multiplex PCR. This sample has 65,000 to 80,000 clones, with approximately 82% found just once. Deletions cut 3 bases from V and 8 bases from J, with 13 bases between. The CDR3 consists of 13 residues. CDR1 is MNHEY and CDR2 is SMNVEV in the germline V gene (reference sequence). The sample here was CD4+ T cells from blood, taken at the 22-month timepoint. V is TRBV27 and J is TRBJ1-2, with a possible D match to TRBD1 (5 bases). The clonotype was recovered from a human patient who received a liver transplant. Some T cells may originate from the graft donor. Here the CDR3 reads CASSFRGGEGYTF. The CDR3 DNA reads as TGTGCCAGCAGTTTTCGGGGGGGAGAGGGCTACACCTTC.